The 7 T cell receptor beta chains below all came from one sample that was sequenced in a study of graft-versus-host responses after intestinal transplantation. These TCRs are of unknown antigen specificity. Measured with immunoSEQ multiplex PCR; TCRdb has only the in-frame clones, and not every one. The sample has almost 40,000 clones, roughly 96% seen once. This sample comprised unstimulated CD8+ T cells sorted from spleen or lymph node cells, obtained before transplant. The receptors derive from a human donor who was the organ donor for an intestinal transplant.

J is TRBJ2-7 and V is TRBV5-5; the D is unclear. The CDR3 spans 12 residues. Germline lookup yields CDR1 SGHKS and CDR2 YYEKEE (reference sequence). The V end lost 2 bases, the J end lost 3 bases, and 6 bases lay between the germline ends. The CDR3 spells CASSFPDYEQYF. The CDR3 DNA reads TGTGCCAGCAGCTTCCCCGACTACGAGCAGTACTTC.

The chain combines TRBV15 with TRBJ1-1; no clear D gene. The ends were cut back, 7 bases at V and 1 base at J, with 13 bases in the middle. The CDR3 runs 14 residues. Germline CDR1 is LNHNV and CDR2 is YYDKDF (reference sequence). The CDR3 loop reads CATIGPGANTEAFF. The CDR3 DNA is TGTGCCACCATCGGACCCGGAGCGAACACTGAAGCTTTCTTT.

The chain recombines TRBV6-5 with TRBJ2-2; 8 bases align to TRBD1. Looked up from germline, CDR1 is MNHEY and CDR2 is SVGAGI. V trimming: 1 base; J trimming: 7 bases; junction bases outside the gene matches: 5. The CDR3 runs 15 residues. The CDR3 is CASSYFQGAGGELFF. Here the CDR3 DNA reads TGTGCCAGCAGTTACTTCCAGGGGGCGGGCGGGGAGCTGTTTTTT.

The chain uses TRBV6-1 and TRBJ2-3; TRBD2 matches at 10 bases. V lost 3 bases and J lost 8; bases outside the gene matches: 5. The V gene's germline CDR1 is MNHNS and CDR2 SASEGT. The CDR3 contains 14 residues. DNA for the CDR3: TGTGCCAGCAGTGAGCTGAGCGGGGGGGCTACGCAGTATTTT. Its translation: CASSELSGGATQYF.

This clone was observed a single time. The rearrangement joins TRBV9 to TRBJ2-7, with D perhaps assigned TRBD1 or TRBD2 (5 bases each). This CDR3 is 15 amino acids long. In germline, CDR1 is SGDLS, CDR2 YYNGEE. V was cut by 0 bases and J by 2 bases, with 12 bases left in between. In nucleotides, the CDR3 is TGTGCCAGCAGCGTAGTTGGGACCCCGACCTACGAGCAGTACTTC. Its translation is CASSVVGTPTYEQYF.

The chain uses TRBV5-4 and TRBJ1-6; D perhaps matches TRBD1 (5 bases). The CDR3 is made up of 15 amino acids. V was cut by 1 base and J by 1 base, with 6 bases left in between. Looked up from germline, CDR1 is SGHNT and CDR2 is YYREEE (reference sequence). The DNA of the CDR3 is TGTGCCAGCAGCTTGCAGGGTTCCTATAATTCACCCCTCCACTTT. The encoded protein is CASSLQGSYNSPLHF.

This CDR3 reads CAWSDSDYQPQHF. The CDR3 DNA is TGTGCCTGGAGCGACAGTGACTATCAGCCCCAGCATTTT. The V and J genes are TRBV30 and TRBJ1-5; D perhaps matches TRBD1 (5 bases). The CDR3 contains 13 residues. Trimming pared 3 bases from V and 5 bases from J, leaving 11 bases between. The germline V gene encodes CDR1 GTSNPN and CDR2 SVGIG (reference sequence).